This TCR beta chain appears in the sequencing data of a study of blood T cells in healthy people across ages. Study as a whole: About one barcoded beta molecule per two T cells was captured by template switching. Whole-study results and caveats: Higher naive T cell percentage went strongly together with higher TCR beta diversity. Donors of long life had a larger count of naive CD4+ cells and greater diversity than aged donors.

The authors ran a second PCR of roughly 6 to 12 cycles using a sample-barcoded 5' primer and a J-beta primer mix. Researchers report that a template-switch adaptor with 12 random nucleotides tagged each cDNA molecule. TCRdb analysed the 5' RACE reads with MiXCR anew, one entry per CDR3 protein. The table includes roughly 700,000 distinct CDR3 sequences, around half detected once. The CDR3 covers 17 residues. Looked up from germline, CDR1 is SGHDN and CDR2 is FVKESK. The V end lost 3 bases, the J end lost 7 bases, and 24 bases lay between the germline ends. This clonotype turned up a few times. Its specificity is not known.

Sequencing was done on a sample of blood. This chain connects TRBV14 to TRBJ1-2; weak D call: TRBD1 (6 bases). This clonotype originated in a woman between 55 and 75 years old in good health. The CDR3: CASSQWGRGGGLTGYTF. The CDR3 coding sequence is TGTGCCAGCAGCCAGTGGGGCAGGGGAGGTGGATTAACTGGCTACACCTTC.